This TCR beta chain was sequenced for a study of the immune and genomic landscape of osteosarcoma. Assay used: immunoSEQ multiplex PCR; TCRdb lists only in-frame clones, some missing. The sample lists about 1,300 clones, about 70% occurring once. The germline CDR1 and CDR2 sequences are MNHNY and SVGAGI (reference sequence). The CDR3 totals 14 residues. With 9 bases clipped from V and 2 bases from J, the junction kept 9 bases outside the gene matches. The clonotype comes from a man between 18 and 29 years old with osteosarcoma. The sequenced material came from tumor tissue from a local recurrence in the skull. The rearrangement links TRBV6-6 to TRBJ2-7; TRBD2 matches at 8 bases. CDR3 loop: CASHGLAAPYEQYF. The CDR3 DNA reads TGTGCCAGTCACGGACTAGCAGCCCCCTACGAGCAGTACTTC.